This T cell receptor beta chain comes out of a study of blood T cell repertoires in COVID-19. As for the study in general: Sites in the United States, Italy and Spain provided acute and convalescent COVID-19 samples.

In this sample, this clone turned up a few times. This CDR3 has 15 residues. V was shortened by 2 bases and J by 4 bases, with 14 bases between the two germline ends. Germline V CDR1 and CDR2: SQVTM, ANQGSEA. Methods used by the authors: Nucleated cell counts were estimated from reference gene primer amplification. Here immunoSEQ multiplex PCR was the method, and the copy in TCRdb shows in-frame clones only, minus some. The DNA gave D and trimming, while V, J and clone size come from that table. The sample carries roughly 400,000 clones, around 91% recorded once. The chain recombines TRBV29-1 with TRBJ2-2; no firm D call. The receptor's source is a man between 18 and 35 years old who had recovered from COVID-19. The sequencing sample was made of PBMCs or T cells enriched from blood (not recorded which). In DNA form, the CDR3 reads TGCAGCGTTGAATATTCCGGCGGCGTCACCGGGGAGCTGTTTTTT. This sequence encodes CSVEYSGGVTGELFF.